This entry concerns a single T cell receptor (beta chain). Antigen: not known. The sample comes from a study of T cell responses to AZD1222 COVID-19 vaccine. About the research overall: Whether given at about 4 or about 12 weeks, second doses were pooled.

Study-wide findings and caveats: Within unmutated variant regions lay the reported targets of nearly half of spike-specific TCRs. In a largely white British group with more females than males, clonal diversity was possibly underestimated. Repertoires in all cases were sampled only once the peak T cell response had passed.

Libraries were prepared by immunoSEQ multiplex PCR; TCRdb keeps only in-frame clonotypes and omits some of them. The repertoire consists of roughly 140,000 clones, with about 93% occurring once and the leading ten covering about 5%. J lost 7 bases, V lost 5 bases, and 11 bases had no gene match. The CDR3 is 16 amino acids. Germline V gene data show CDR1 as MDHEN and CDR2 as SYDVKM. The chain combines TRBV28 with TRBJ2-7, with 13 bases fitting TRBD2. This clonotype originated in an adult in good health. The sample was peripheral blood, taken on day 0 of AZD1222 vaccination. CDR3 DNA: TGTGCCAGCAGTCCAACGGGACTAGCGGGATCGAGGGAGCAGTACTTC. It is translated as CASSPTGLAGSREQYF.